What follows describes a single TCR beta chain. Its specific antigen is unknown. The junction and the germline gene differ at one end; a read error may be behind it. The data were obtained in a study of esophageal squamous cell carcinoma under preoperative chemotherapy (dated by TCRdb to 2016 to 2018). A note on the overall study: TCR repertoires were profiled in both peripheral blood T cells and tumor-infiltrating lymphocytes. The effects of paclitaxel-nedaplatin chemotherapy on T-cell receptor repertoires in patients with esophageal squamous cell carcinoma were assessed. Repertoires from samples obtained before paclitaxel-nedaplatin therapy were compared with repertoires from samples obtained after paclitaxel-nedaplatin therapy. The cohort comprised a few patients with primary esophageal squamous cell carcinoma.

Read against the paper, the sample's time point label means: after preoperative PTX-NDP chemotherapy. Before surgery, patients were given paclitaxel-nedaplatin as preoperative chemotherapy. Findings and caveats that apply to the study as a whole: Paclitaxel-nedaplatin therapy induced immediate and substantial clonotype frequency changes, with contraction more likely among abundant clones than amplification. After chemotherapy, peripheral T cells showed a significant rise in TCR diversity, whereas tumor-infiltrating lymphocytes did not. A small cohort was used, with only a few patients with esophageal squamous cell carcinoma being analyzed. Tumor-infiltrating lymphocytes after treatment appeared to come partly from peripheral T cells migrating into the tumor, rather than solely from local clonal changes.

The library was obtained by PCR. The run used a HiSeq X Ten. High-throughput sequencing was used to characterize TCR repertoires. TCRdb trimmed public reads at Q25 via fastp, called clones via MiXCR and kept in-frame beta chains. Each entry is one CDR3 protein sequence, shown with its most common DNA and genes. Across this sample there are over 25,000 distinct CDR3 sequences, with around 50% seen only once. 23% of the sample goes to the ten largest clones. This sample was taken from a patient given preoperative chemotherapy. The clonotype originates from a human donor with esophageal squamous cell carcinoma. The donor label of this sample is uncertain.

The CDR3 corresponds to CASSLLQAYEQYF. At the DNA level, the sequence is TGTGCCAGTAGCTTGCTACAGGCCTACGAGCAGTACTTC. The rearrangement joined TRBV11-1 to TRBJ2-1; matching of 5 bases hints at TRBD1 as the D gene. The DNA end favors TRBJ2-7, so the J call may be wrong. Taken from cysteine to phenylalanine, the CDR3 has 13 residues. Only the CDR3 region is kept as DNA, spanning 39 bases read in frame from base 1. The CDR1 and CDR2 encoded by the germline V gene (reference sequence) are SGHAT and FQDESV.